This T cell receptor beta chain was found in a study of T cell responses to AZD1222 COVID-19 vaccine. Turning to this clone: Antigen specificity is unknown.

Data came from immunoSEQ multiplex PCR; TCRdb stores just in-frame clones and leaves some out. The data show tens of thousands of clones, approximately 90% seen once. V dropped 1 base and J dropped 2; count of bases not matched to a gene: 1. Per the germline V gene, CDR1 is SGHTA and CDR2 is FQGNSA. This CDR3 region has 15 residues. Study-wide results and caveats: As reported, nearly half of all spike-specific TCRs target variant regions that are unmutated. White British people made up most donors, females outnumbered males, and clonal diversity was possibly underestimated.

Material: peripheral blood, obtained 28 days after the second dose of the MenACWY control vaccine. The chain combines TRBV7-2 with TRBJ2-7; 11 nucleotides align to TRBD2. The clonotype originates from an adult who received the MenACWY meningococcal vaccine as a control. The CDR3 DNA is TGTGCCAGCAGCTTAGGGACTAGCGGGCCCTACGAGCAGTACTTC. It yields the protein CASSLGTSGPYEQYF.